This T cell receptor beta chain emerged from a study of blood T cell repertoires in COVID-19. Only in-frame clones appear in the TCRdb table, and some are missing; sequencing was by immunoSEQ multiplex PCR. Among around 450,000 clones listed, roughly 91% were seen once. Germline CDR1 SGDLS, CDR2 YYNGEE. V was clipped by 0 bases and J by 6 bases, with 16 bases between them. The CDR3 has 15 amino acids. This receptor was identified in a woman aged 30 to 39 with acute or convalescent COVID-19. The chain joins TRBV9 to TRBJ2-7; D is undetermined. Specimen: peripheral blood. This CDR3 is CASSVELESPGEQYF. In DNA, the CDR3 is TGTGCCAGCAGCGTAGAGTTAGAATCACCAGGCGAGCAGTACTTC.